The 17 T cell receptor beta chains given below trace back to one sample, sequenced in a study of T cell responses to AZD1222 COVID-19 vaccine. Using immunoSEQ multiplex PCR, the repertoire was profiled, and TCRdb retains in-frame clones only, with some absent. The sample lists roughly 120,000 clones, 91% seen once, with around 2.8% in the top ten. The starting material was peripheral blood, obtained on day 0 of AZD1222 vaccination. The origin of the receptors is an adult in good health.

The gene calls are TRBV29-1 and TRBJ1-1; no definite D call. CDR3 size: 12 residues. The germline CDR1 and CDR2 sequences are SQVTM and ANQGSEA. Trimming shortened V by 7 bases and J by 4 bases, and 13 bases separated the two germline ends. CDR3 nucleotides: TGCAGCGCTCGGACGGGCCTCACTGAAGCTTTCTTT. Protein: CSARTGLTEAFF.

The rearrangement links TRBV6-2 or TRBV6-3 to TRBJ2-7; D is uncertain. V was clipped by 2 bases and J by 5 bases, with 13 bases between them. Looked up from germline, CDR1 is MNHEY and CDR2 is SVGEGT. CDR3 length: 14 residues. Written as DNA, the CDR3 is TGTGCCAGCAGTTACGGGCCAGGTTGGGACGAGCAGTACTTC. Amino acids: CASSYGPGWDEQYF.

J is TRBJ1-5 and V is TRBV15; D gene uncertain. CDR3 size: 15 residues. Trimming took off 0 bases at V and 4 bases at J, with 10 bases between the two ends. The germline V gene encodes CDR1 LNHNV and CDR2 YYDKDF (reference sequence). The CDR3 nucleotides read TGTGCCACCAGCAGAGATGGCACAGAAAATCAGCCCCAGCATTTT. Translating gives CATSRDGTENQPQHF.

The V and J genes are TRBV6-2 or TRBV6-3 and TRBJ2-5; D remains ambiguous. Per germline, CDR1 MNHEY and CDR2 SVGEGT. The CDR3 extends over 14 amino acids. V lost 5 bases and J 3 bases, leaving 13 bases between the germline ends. CDR3 loop: CASSMGSRKETQYF. CDR3 nucleotides: TGTGCCAGCAGTATGGGTAGTAGGAAAGAGACCCAGTACTTC.

V and J are TRBV30 and TRBJ1-2; 10 positions agree with TRBD1. Unmatched junction bases numbered 6, after V lost 3 bases and J lost 8 bases. The CDR3 extends over 13 amino acids. Germline CDR1 reads GTSNPN; CDR2 reads SVGIG (reference sequence). This chain's CDR3 is CAWSGQGVGGYTF. The DNA of the CDR3 is TGTGCCTGGAGCGGACAGGGGGTAGGGGGCTACACCTTC.

The gene calls are TRBV7-2 and TRBJ1-1, with TRBD1 matching over 7 bases. Germline V gives CDR1 SGHTA, CDR2 FQGNSA. V was pared by 3 bases and J by 3 bases, with 7 bases of the junction left unmatched. The CDR3 runs to 15 residues. CDR3 DNA sequence: TGTGCCAGCAGCTTTAACAGGGGCTTCCACACTGAAGCTTTCTTT. This encodes CASSFNRGFHTEAFF.

The chain joins TRBV5-4 to TRBJ1-2; D may be TRBD1 (6 bases). V gave up 0 bases and J gave up 3 bases, with 9 bases separating them. The CDR3 runs to 14 residues. Germline loops: CDR1 SGHNT, CDR2 YYREEE (reference sequence). CDR3 residues: CASSLDRADYGYTF. The DNA of the CDR3 is TGTGCCAGCAGCTTGGACAGGGCGGACTATGGCTACACCTTC.

J is TRBJ2-7 and V is TRBV30, with 9 positions matching TRBD2. Germline V gene data show CDR1 as GTSNPN and CDR2 as SVGIG (reference sequence). The trim removed 2 bases at V and 0 bases at J, leaving 5 bases unmatched. The length of the CDR3 is 15 residues. CDR3 in amino acids: CAWSSLAGASYEQYF. CDR3 nucleotides: TGTGCCTGGAGTTCACTAGCGGGCGCCTCCTACGAGCAGTACTTC.

The chain combines TRBV3-1 (or the pseudogene TRBV3-2) with TRBJ2-5; 9 nucleotides align to TRBD2. V lost 4 bases and J lost 3; bases outside the gene matches: 6. Germline V lookup: CDR1 LGHDT, CDR2 YNNKEL (reference sequence). CDR3 length: 15 amino acids. This CDR3 reads CASSPGTSRKETQYF. For the CDR3, the DNA is TGTGCCAGCAGCCCCGGGACTAGCAGAAAAGAGACCCAGTACTTC.

J is TRBJ2-7 and V is TRBV11-2; 12 bases are shared with TRBD2. The CDR3 is made up of 17 amino acids. J lost 5 bases, V lost 3 bases, and 11 bases had no gene match. Per germline, CDR1 SGHAT and CDR2 FQNNGV. CDR3: CASSFPSGRARKNEQYF. CDR3 DNA: TGTGCCAGCAGCTTCCCTAGCGGGAGGGCCAGGAAAAACGAGCAGTACTTC. Together with reference TRBV11-2 and TRBJ2-7, the CDR3 gives the full variable domain: EAGVAQSPRYKIIEKRQSVAFWCNPISGHATLYWYQQILGQGPKLLIQFQNNGVVDDSQLPKDRFSAERLKGVDSTLKIQPAKLEDSAVYLCASSFPSGRARKNEQYFGPGTRLTVT.

The V and J genes are TRBV5-1 and TRBJ1-5, with D possibly matching TRBD1 (5 bases). The V end was cut by 1 base, the J end by 7 bases, with 9 bases between. The CDR3 length is 13 residues. Germline CDR1 SGHRS, CDR2 YFSETQ. The CDR3 region has the DNA TGCGCCAGCAGCTTGTACGGGGACCAGCCCCAGCATTTT. Amino acid sequence: CASSLYGDQPQHF.

The V call is TRBV11-3, the J call TRBJ2-3; 7 bases map to TRBD1. The CDR3 extends over 15 amino acids. Germline V gene sequence: CDR1 SGHNT, CDR2 YENEEA. Trimming at V came to 4 bases and at J to 1 base, leaving 5 bases not matched to a gene. As DNA, the CDR3 is TGTGCCAGCAGCTCCGGGACAGCCGGCACAGATACGCAGTATTTT. Its protein product is CASSSGTAGTDTQYF.

This chain connects TRBV5-1 to TRBJ1-3, with a possible D match to TRBD1 (6 bases). The germline V gene has CDR1 SGHRS and CDR2 YFSETQ. The CDR3 sequence is 13 residues long. The V end was cut by 4 bases, the J end by 4 bases, with 9 bases between. The CDR3 is CASSLDSGNTIYF. The CDR3 region has the DNA TGCGCCAGCAGCCTGGACAGCGGAAACACCATATATTTT. The full variable domain, in which reference TRBV5-1 and TRBJ1-3 provide the parts outside the CDR3, is KAGVTQTPRYLIKTRGQQVTLSCSPISGHRSVSWYQQTPGQGLQFLFEYFSETQRNKGNFPGRFSGRQFSNSRSEMNVSTLELGDSALYLCASSLDSGNTIYFGEGSWLTVV.

The V gene is TRBV3-1 (or the pseudogene TRBV3-2), the J gene TRBJ1-3; no clear D gene. The CDR3 sequence is 15 residues long. Deletions cut 1 base from V and 0 bases from J, with 7 bases between. Germline values: CDR1 LGHDT, CDR2 YNNKEL (reference sequence). The CDR3 bases are TGTGCCAGCAGCCAAGGTACACGCTCTGGAAACACCATATATTTT. This translates into CASSQGTRSGNTIYF.

The genes are TRBV5-4 and TRBJ2-5; maybe TRBD1 (6 bases). Trimming removed 4 bases from V and 2 bases from J, with 12 bases in between. The CDR3 runs 14 residues. CDR1 and CDR2 (germline): SGHNT, YYREEE (reference sequence). The CDR3, as DNA: TGTGCCAGCAGCCCGACAACAGGGCAAGAGACCCAGTACTTC. Protein: CASSPTTGQETQYF.

The chain joins TRBV5-6 to TRBJ2-5, with no clear D. CDR1 and CDR2 from the germline V gene are SGHDT and YYEEEE. V lost 4 bases and J lost 2, with 21 bases in between. The length of the CDR3 is 17 residues. Here the CDR3 reads CASSPTTYGALQETQYF. The CDR3 DNA reads TGTGCCAGCAGCCCGACGACATACGGCGCATTACAAGAGACCCAGTACTTC.

This chain links TRBV2 with TRBJ2-7; D remains unclear. The CDR3 runs 11 residues. CDR1 is SNHLY and CDR2 is FYNNEI in the germline V gene. The V end lost 7 bases, the J end lost 3 bases, and 7 bases lay between the germline ends. In nucleotides, the CDR3 is TGTGCCAGCAAAGCACACTACGAGCAGTACTTC. This sequence encodes CASKAHYEQYF.